Following are 4 T cell receptor beta chains from one sample sequenced in a study of OX40 agonist ivuxolimab in advanced cancers. Library preparation was by the immunoSEQ multiplex PCR assay. The table was pulled from immuneACCESS by TCRdb, which kept in-frame rearrangements only. Such tables lose some clones; where checked, under half of the loss comes from unresolved V genes, and the rest has no known cause. The sample yields tens of thousands of clones; approximately 77% were counted once. The ten largest make up about 2.6% of the sample. Sequenced material: CD4+ or CD8+ T cells sorted from blood, taken in a trial of the OX40 agonist ivuxolimab. The receptors shown here come from an adult with an advanced solid tumor such as melanoma, head and neck, liver or kidney cancer.

A note on this clone: This sample includes further DNA sequences coding for the same CDR3. J is TRBJ2-7 and V is TRBV12-2; TRBD2, the D gene given by the table, was not confirmed from the DNA. TRBV12-2 is marked as a pseudogene. The CDR3 has 18 residues. The CDR3 protein is CASRLALGRVGSHYEQYF. Here the CDR3 DNA reads TGTGCAAGTCGCTTAGCCTTAGGGAGGGTTGGGTCTCATTACGAGCAGTACTTC.

This chain links TRBV28 with TRBJ2-4; D is unresolved. The CDR3 totals 14 residues. The V and J ends lost 6 bases and 0 bases respectively, with 9 bases between them. Germline assignment: CDR1 MDHEN and CDR2 SYDVKM. This chain's CDR3 is CASRGGPAKNIQYF. The CDR3 bases are TGTGCCAGCAGAGGTGGCCCAGCCAAAAACATTCAGTACTTC.

The gene calls are TRBV7-3 and TRBJ1-2, with TRBD1 as a possible D gene (6 bases). Trimming cost V 4 bases and J 7 bases, with 16 bases left between them. The length of the CDR3 is 14 residues. The V gene's germline CDR1 is SGHTA and CDR2 FQGTGA. The DNA for the CDR3 is TGTGCCAGCAGCTCATTTAAAGGACAGAGTGGCTACACCTTC. It specifies CASSSFKGQSGYTF.

The J gene is TRBJ2-7, the V gene TRBV6-1; D is undetermined. Germline V gives CDR1 MNHNS, CDR2 SASEGT. The length of the CDR3 is 13 residues. Deletions cut 6 bases from V and 3 bases from J, with 12 bases between. CDR3 DNA: TGTGCCAGCAGCACCCCCCCCTACTACGAGCAGTACTTC. It codes for CASSTPPYYEQYF.